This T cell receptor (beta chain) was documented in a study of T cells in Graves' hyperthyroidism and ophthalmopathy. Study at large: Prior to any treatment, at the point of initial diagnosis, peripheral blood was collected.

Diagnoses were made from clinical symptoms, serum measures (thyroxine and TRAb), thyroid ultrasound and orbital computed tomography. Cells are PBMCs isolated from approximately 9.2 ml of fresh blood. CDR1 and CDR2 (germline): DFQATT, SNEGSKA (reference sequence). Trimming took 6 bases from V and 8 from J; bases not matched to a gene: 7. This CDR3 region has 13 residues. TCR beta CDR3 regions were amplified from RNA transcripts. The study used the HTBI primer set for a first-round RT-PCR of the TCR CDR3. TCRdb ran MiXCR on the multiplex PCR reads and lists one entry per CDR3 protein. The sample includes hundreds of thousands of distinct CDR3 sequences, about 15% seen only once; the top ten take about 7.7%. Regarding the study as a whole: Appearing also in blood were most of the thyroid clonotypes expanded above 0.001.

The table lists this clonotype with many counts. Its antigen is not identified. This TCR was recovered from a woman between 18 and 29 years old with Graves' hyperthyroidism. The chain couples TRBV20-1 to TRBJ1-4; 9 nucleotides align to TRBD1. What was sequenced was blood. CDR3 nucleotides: TGCAGTGCCGTACAGGGGGCACGGGAAAAACTGTTTTTT. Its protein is CSAVQGAREKLFF.